This is a list of T cell receptor beta chains from one sample in a study of spatial heterogeneity in lung cancer. TCRdb reprocessed the 5' RACE reads with MiXCR, giving one entry per CDR3 protein. The table shows approximately 49,000 distinct CDR3 sequences, with roughly 5% occurring only once. The sequencing used PBMCs, collected at surgery. The receptor set was obtained from a male donor with early-stage non-small cell lung cancer. Each CDR3 is given with its conserved first and last residue. D genes are given only for firm matches. Expanded clones get a size class; other rows say once, few or many, or leave the size out.

D | J | size | V | DNA | CDR3
TRBD1 | TRBJ2-7 | few | TRBV20-1 | TGCAGTGCTAGAGCCCGGGACAGGGGATACTACGAGCAGTACTTC | CSARARDRGYYEQYF
- | TRBJ2-3 | many | TRBV5-5 | TGTGCCAGCAGCGTTAGCTTCACAGATACGCAGTATTTT | CASSVSFTDTQYF
TRBD2 | TRBJ2-1 | many | TRBV12-3/TRBV12-4 | TGTGCCAGCATTAGAACTAGCGGGAACTCCAATGAGCAGTTCTTC | CASIRTSGNSNEQFF
TRBD2 | TRBJ2-2 | many | TRBV11-3 | TGTGCCAGCAGCTTAGCGGGAGGGAACACCGGGGAGCTGTTTTTT | CASSLAGGNTGELFF
TRBD1 | TRBJ2-7 | many | TRBV12-3/TRBV12-4 | TGTGCCAGCAGACTTCACAGGGGGGCCTACGAGCAGTACTTC | CASRLHRGAYEQYF
TRBD1 | TRBJ1-2 | many | TRBV4-1 | TGCGCCAGCAGCCAAATACAGGGGACCAGCTATGGCTACACCTTC | CASSQIQGTSYGYTF
TRBD2 | TRBJ2-1 | many | TRBV28 | TGTGCCAGCAGCACCCTAGCGGCAAGCTCCTACAATGAGCAGTTCTTC | CASSTLAASSYNEQFF
TRBD2 | TRBJ2-7 | - | TRBV6-2/TRBV6-3 | TGTGCCAGCAGCTCTAGCGGGATTAGATACGAGCAGTACTTC | CASSSSGIRYEQYF
- | TRBJ1-5 | many | TRBV7-6 | TGTGCCAGCAGCAACCAGGGGAGCAATCAGCCCCAGCATTTT | CASSNQGSNQPQHF
- | TRBJ1-2 | many | TRBV6-5 | TGTGCCAGCAGTGGCGAGAGCCAGGGGAATTTCGTCTTC | CASSGESQGNFVF
- | TRBJ2-5 | many | TRBV30 | TGTGCCTGGAGTTCGAGGCGGCGCCAAGAGACCCAGTACTTC | CAWSSRRRQETQYF
- | TRBJ2-5 | many | TRBV29-1 | TGCAGCGTTGATCGTTGGGTACAAGAGACCCAGTACTTC | CSVDRWVQETQYF
TRBD1 | TRBJ2-1 | many | TRBV12-3/TRBV12-4 | TGTGCCAGCAGTTTCGGACGGGACAGTGAGCAGTTCTTC | CASSFGRDSEQFF
- | TRBJ2-7 | many | TRBV5-1 | TGCGCCAGCAGCTCACAGGGACATGAGCTTTACTTC | CASSSQGHELYF
TRBD2 | TRBJ2-3 | many | TRBV7-2 | TGTGCCAGCAGCTTAGCTATCGTGCTAGCGGGAGCGACTGATGATACGCAGTATTTT | CASSLAIVLAGATDDTQYF
- | TRBJ2-3 | many | TRBV20-1 | TGCAGTGCTAGAGATAGCGAGAGCACAGATACGCAGTATTTT | CSARDSESTDTQYF
- | TRBJ1-4 | many | TRBV7-6 | TGTGCCAGCAGCCCCCCGGGCACTAATGAAAAACTGTTTTTT | CASSPPGTNEKLFF
TRBD2 | TRBJ2-1 | - | TRBV4-1 | TGCGCCAGCAGCCCGGGACTAGCGGGCTACAATGAGCAGTTCTTC | CASSPGLAGYNEQFF
TRBD1 | TRBJ2-1 | many | TRBV10-3 | TGTGCCATCAGTGACGGGACAGGGGTATTCAATGAGCAGTTCTTC | CAISDGTGVFNEQFF
- | TRBJ2-2 | many | TRBV7-2 | TGTGCCAGCAGCCCCCAGGGACGAAACACCGGGGAGCTGTTTTTT | CASSPQGRNTGELFF
- | TRBJ1-5 | many | TRBV18 | TGTGCCAGCTCACCTGAGACTGGCCAGCCCCAGCATTTT | CASSPETGQPQHF
TRBD2 | TRBJ2-1 | many | TRBV7-9 | TGTGCCAGCAGCCGACTAGCGAGAACCCCCAATGAGCAGTTCTTC | CASSRLARTPNEQFF
- | TRBJ2-6 | many | TRBV6-6 | TGTGCCAGCAGAGACAGGAGCTCTGGGGCCAACGTCCTGACTTTC | CASRDRSSGANVLTF
TRBD2 | TRBJ2-2 | many | TRBV5-1 | TGCGCCAGCAGCTGGGTTTTGCTAGCGGGAGACACCGGGGAGCTGTTTTTT | CASSWVLLAGDTGELFF
- | TRBJ1-2 | - | TRBV20-1 | TGCAGTGCTAGAGATCGGGGTATGGGCTATGGCTACACCTTC | CSARDRGMGYGYTF
TRBD1 | TRBJ2-1 | many | TRBV7-8 | TGTGCCAGCTTCCGACAGGGGTCCTACAATGAGCAGTTCTTC | CASFRQGSYNEQFF
TRBD2 | TRBJ2-3 | many | TRBV20-1 | TGCAGTCCGACCCTGGCGGCGGGAGGTTCAGATACGCAGTATTTT | CSPTLAAGGSDTQYF
- | TRBJ1-1 | - | TRBV12-1 | TGTGCCAGCAGCTTTGGACAGAATGAAGCTTTCTTT | CASSFGQNEAFF
TRBD1 | TRBJ2-5 | many | TRBV29-1 | TGCAGCGCAGTGGGACAGTACCAAGAGACCCAGTACTTC | CSAVGQYQETQYF
TRBD2 | TRBJ2-7 | many | TRBV5-1 | TGCGCCAGCAGCTTGGCTAGCGGGATCTCCCATCGCTCCTTC | CASSLASGISHRSF
TRBD1 | TRBJ1-1 | many | TRBV20-1 | TGCAGTGCTAGAGATGACAGGGCGGCAGCTTTCTTT | CSARDDRAAAFF
- | TRBJ2-7 | many | TRBV9 | TGTGCCAGCAGCGTAGACCCAGCGGCTACCGAGCAGTACTTC | CASSVDPAATEQYF
- | TRBJ2-5 | many | TRBV7-9 | TGTGCCAGCAGCTTAGAAGAGGTCACCCAGTACTTC | CASSLEEVTQYF
TRBD1 | TRBJ1-5 | many | TRBV6-2/TRBV6-3 | TGTGCCAGCAGTCCCTACCCGCAGGGGGTAAATCAGCCCCAGCATTTT | CASSPYPQGVNQPQHF
- | TRBJ2-1 | few | TRBV12-3/TRBV12-4 | TGTGTCAGCAGTCAGGACAATGAGCAGTTCTTC | CVSSQDNEQFF
- | TRBJ2-7 | many | TRBV18 | TGTGCCAGCTCCCCGGCTGGGTCGCGGGATTCCGAGCAGTACTTC | CASSPAGSRDSEQYF
- | TRBJ1-3 | many | TRBV7-2 | TGTGCCAGCAGCCGCCGGGACGGTGCTGGAAACACCATATATTTT | CASSRRDGAGNTIYF
- | TRBJ1-5 | many | TRBV20-1 | TGCAGTGCTAAGTATAGCAATCAGCCCCAGCATTTT | CSAKYSNQPQHF
- | TRBJ1-5 | - | TRBV12-3/TRBV12-4 | TGTGTTACGGGGCGGGATAGCAATCAGCCCCAGCATTTT | CVTGRDSNQPQHF
- | TRBJ2-7 | many | TRBV3-1 | TGTGCCAGCAGCCAAGTCGGCGAGCAGTACTTC | CASSQVGEQYF
- | TRBJ2-1 | few | TRBV12-3/TRBV12-4 | TGTGCCAGCACCTTACTAGCTTACAATGAGCAGTTCTTC | CASTLLAYNEQFF
- | TRBJ1-2 | many | TRBV7-8 | TGTGCCAGCAGCTGGGCCGTAGCTAACTATGGCTACACCTTC | CASSWAVANYGYTF
TRBD2 | TRBJ2-7 | many | TRBV6-1 | TGTGCCAGCAGTGCCGGGACTAGCGGGATCCCGAGGGAGCAGTACTTC | CASSAGTSGIPREQYF
- | TRBJ2-1 | many | TRBV9 | TGTGCCAGCAGCGTAGGGTGGTACAATGAGCAGTTCTTC | CASSVGWYNEQFF
- | TRBJ1-6 | many | TRBV4-2 | TGTGCCAGCAGCCAAGTTCAGTACTCCTATAATTCACCCCTCCACTTT | CASSQVQYSYNSPLHF
TRBD2 | TRBJ2-3 | many | TRBV10-3 | TGTGCCATCCTCCGGGGCGGGAGGGAAGATACGCAGTATTTT | CAILRGGREDTQYF
TRBD1 | TRBJ1-5 | many | TRBV27 | TGTGCCAGCAGTCCGCCGCCCGGGACAGGGGATTTAAAGAGCAATCAGCCCCAGCATTTT | CASSPPPGTGDLKSNQPQHF
TRBD1 | TRBJ2-6 | - | TRBV2 | TGTGCCAGCGGGGACAGACTTTCCTCTGGGGCCAACGTCCTGACTTTC | CASGDRLSSGANVLTF
- | TRBJ1-2 | many | TRBV20-1 | TGCAGTGCTTCCGGCTCGGGGAACTATGGCTACACCTTC | CSASGSGNYGYTF
- | TRBJ1-4 | few | TRBV3-1 | TGTGCCAGCAGCCTTCGCGGGCGTAATGGCGAAAAACTGTTTTTT | CASSLRGRNGEKLFF